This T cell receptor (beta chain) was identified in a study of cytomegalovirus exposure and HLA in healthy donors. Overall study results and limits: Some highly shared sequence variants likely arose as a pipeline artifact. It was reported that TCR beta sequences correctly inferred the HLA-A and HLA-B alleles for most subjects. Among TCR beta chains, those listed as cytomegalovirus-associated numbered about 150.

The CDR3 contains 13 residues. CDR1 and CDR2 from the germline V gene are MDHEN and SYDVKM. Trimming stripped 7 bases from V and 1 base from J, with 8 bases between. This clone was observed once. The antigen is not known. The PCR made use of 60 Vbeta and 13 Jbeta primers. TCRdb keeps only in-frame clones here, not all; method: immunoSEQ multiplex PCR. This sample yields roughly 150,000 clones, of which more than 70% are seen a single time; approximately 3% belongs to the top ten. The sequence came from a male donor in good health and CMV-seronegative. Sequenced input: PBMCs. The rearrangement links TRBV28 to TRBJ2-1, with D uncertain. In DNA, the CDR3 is TGTGCCAGCAACCGCAGGTCCTACAATGAGCAGTTCTTC. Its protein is CASNRRSYNEQFF.